Each of the 9 T cell receptor beta chains below was sequenced from the same sample in a study of Graves' ophthalmopathy and Graves' hyperthyroidism (dated by TCRdb to 2017 to 2018). The instrument given in TCRdb is Illumina HiSeq 2000. TCR beta CDR3 regions were amplified from RNA transcripts for repertoire sequencing. HTBI primers and the Qiagen OneStep RT-PCR kit were used in a first-round RT-PCR, which was followed by a second-round multiplex PCR, size selection and purification. The public reads were run again by TCRdb, first through fastp at Q25 and then through MiXCR, and only productive beta chains were kept. CDR3 protein sequences are deduplicated, and each keeps its most common genes and DNA. This sample lists 500,000 to 700,000 distinct CDR3 sequences; 20% to 25% were detected once. The ten largest clones represent around 6.9% of the sample. Sequencing input: peripheral blood. All receptors derive from a woman aged 18-29 years with stable Graves' hyperthyroidism. Some clones in this sample may be carry-over from other donors' samples. Donor details come from another sample of the same person, matched by shared clones.

This clonotype has just a few counts. The V call is TRBV5-1, the J call TRBJ1-2; tentative D call: TRBD1 (6 bases). Trimming cost V 0 bases and J 3 bases, with 12 bases left between them. The length of the CDR3 is 15 residues. The germline gives CDR1 SGHRS, CDR2 YFSETQ. DNA of the CDR3: TGCGCCAGCAGCTTGGGTACAGGGATCGACTATGGCTACACCTTC. Translated: CASSLGTGIDYGYTF.

Many counts were recorded for this clonotype. The CDR3 sequence: CASTPPGTGHQPQHF. In DNA form, the CDR3 reads TGTGCCAGTACCCCACCCGGGACAGGGCATCAGCCCCAGCATTTT. The chain links TRBV19 to TRBJ1-5; TRBD1 agrees at 9 bases. This CDR3 has 15 residues. Per the germline V gene, CDR1 is LNHDA and CDR2 is SQIVND (reference sequence). With V trimmed by 7 bases and J by 5 bases, 9 bases remained unmatched.

This clonotype was counted ten times or more. The chain uses TRBV7-6 and TRBJ2-7; 8 nucleotides line up with TRBD2. This CDR3 is built from 16 residues. The junction had 6 bases not matched to a gene; V was cut back by 1 base and J by 1 base. Germline assignment: CDR1 SGHVS and CDR2 FNYEAQ. The CDR3 reads CASSLGWREESYEQYF. The CDR3 bases are TGTGCCAGCAGCTTAGGGTGGCGGGAGGAATCCTACGAGCAGTACTTC.

This clonotype came up many times. The chain joins TRBV5-1 to TRBJ2-2; D not certain. The V and J ends lost 3 bases and 1 base respectively, with 13 bases between them. CDR1 is SGHRS and CDR2 is YFSETQ in the germline V gene. The CDR3 spans 16 residues. Here the CDR3 DNA reads TGCGCCAGCAGCTCCTATCCCAACAGGAACACCGGGGAGCTGTTTTTT. Residues: CASSSYPNRNTGELFF.

This clonotype appeared many times. The V and J genes are TRBV6-1 and TRBJ2-7, with D perhaps matching TRBD1 (5 bases). The CDR3 length is 15 residues. Trimming removed 3 bases from V and 2 bases from J, with 14 bases in between. The germline gives CDR1 MNHNS, CDR2 SASEGT. Written as DNA, the CDR3 is TGTGCCAGCAGTGAGGAGCAGGGTATCCCCTACGAGCAGTACTTC. Protein: CASSEEQGIPYEQYF.

This clonotype was picked up many times. V usage is TRBV12-3 or TRBV12-4 and J usage is TRBJ2-5, with TRBD1 identical over 8 bases. Trimming cost V 5 bases and J 5 bases; bases outside gene matches: 4. The CDR3 has 13 residues. The CDR3 is CASSQGAAETQYF. The CDR3 coding sequence is TGTGCCAGCAGTCAGGGGGCGGCGGAGACCCAGTACTTC.

A note on this clonotype: One junction end disagrees with the germline gene, perhaps due to a read error. The chain couples TRBV10-3 to TRBJ1-5, with TRBD1 as a possible D gene (5 bases). Germline V lookup: CDR1 ENHRY, CDR2 SYGVKD. The CDR3 is made up of 15 amino acids. Here the CDR3 reads CAISEVGSGRQPQQF. CDR3 coding DNA: TGTGCCATCAGTGAAGTCGGGTCAGGGCGCCAGCCCCAACAGTTT.

The sample holds many counts of this clonotype. This chain links TRBV12-3 or TRBV12-4 with TRBJ2-7; D not certain. Trimming took 8 bases from V and 4 from J, leaving 9 bases between them. The CDR3 covers 11 residues. The CDR3 protein is CASALLYEQYF. CDR3 DNA: TGTGCCAGCGCCCTTTTATACGAGCAGTACTTC.

In nucleotides, the CDR3 is TGCGCCAGCAGCCCGAGGACGGATCTTCAAGAGACCCAGTACTTC. It is translated as CASSPRTDLQETQYF. The V call is TRBV5-1, the J call TRBJ2-5; D gene ambiguous. With 4 bases removed from V and 2 bases from J, the gap between germline ends came to 15 bases. Germline CDR1 is SGHRS and CDR2 is YFSETQ. The CDR3 is 15 amino acids.